This T cell receptor beta chain was retrieved from a study of T-cell memory formation after mild COVID-19. Looking at the study overall: The study found TCR clusters largely donor specific.

TCRalpha and TCRbeta libraries used 5'RACE with constant-segment primers and UMIs. A single record per CDR3 protein comes from TCRdb applying MiXCR to the 5' RACE reads. The sample lists 190,000 or so distinct CDR3 sequences, 20% to 25% occurring once. The CDR3 covers 14 residues. The V gene lost 6 bases and the J gene lost 5 bases, with 17 bases spanning the gap. Germline V gives CDR1 ENHRY, CDR2 SYGVKD. Study conclusions and caveats: The study found contracting CD4+ clones mainly in CM and EM and contracting CD8+ clones in EMRA. Cross-reactive memory appears to have joined, as suggested by some responding clones showing up in pre-infection memory.

About this clonotype: What it recognizes is unknown. No conserved phenylalanine or tryptophan is present at the end of the CDR3, so a read error is the likely explanation.

The receptor's source is an adult woman who had mild COVID-19 (a few samples of this study predate the infection). Cell type and time point are not known. The chain combines TRBV10-3 with TRBJ2-7, with D perhaps TRBD1 (5 bases). What was sequenced was PBMCs or a T cell subset sorted from them (not recorded which). Here the CDR3 DNA reads TGTGCCATCAGCCGCCCGACGAGCAGGGACGAGCAGTACTTA. Its translation is CAISRPTSRDEQYL.